A selection of T cell receptor beta chains follows, all from one sample in a study of shared clonotypes between healthy human individuals. The assay was immunoSEQ multiplex PCR, and TCRdb's table has in-frame clones only and misses some. Among about 750,000 clones listed, 85% to 95% were seen once. The sample comprised naive CD8+ T cells sorted from blood. Source of these receptors: a man aged 30 to 39 in good health. Both conserved end residues are part of each CDR3. The D gene is left open where the match is weak. Clone size appears in some rows only: once, few, many, or a class for an expanded clone.

d_call,cdr3_length,j_call,clone_size,v_call,cdr3_nt,cdr3_aa
.,10,TRBJ2-1,.,TRBV20-1,TGCAGTGCTAGCCTCAATGAGCAGTTCTTC,CSASLNEQFF
.,11,TRBJ2-3,.,TRBV20-1,TGCAGCTGGACTTTCACAGATACGCAGTATTTT,CSWTFTDTQYF
TRBD2,18,TRBJ2-7,.,TRBV18,TGTGCCAGCTCACCACCGTTAACTAGCGGGGGAGAACGCTACGAGCAGTACTTC,CASSPPLTSGGERYEQYF
TRBD2,16,TRBJ2-7,.,TRBV5-8,TGTGCCAGCAGCTTGGTGGTCTCTAGCGGGTCCTACGAGCAGTACTTC,CASSLVVSSGSYEQYF
.,13,TRBJ1-1,once,TRBV6-5,TGTGCCAGCAGTTACCTGGACGGGAATCAAGCTTTCTTT,CASSYLDGNQAFF
.,15,TRBJ1-5,once,TRBV28,TGTGCCAGCAGTTTGGGCCGTGTTGGCAATCAGCCCCAGCATTTT,CASSLGRVGNQPQHF
.,18,TRBJ2-7,.,TRBV28,TGTGCCAGCAGTTTATCACAGGCTTCTTTCTCGAGCGCCTACGAGCAGTACTTC,CASSLSQASFSSAYEQYF
.,14,TRBJ2-7,.,TRBV11-2,TGTGCCAGCAGCTCCTATTTGGGTCCCTACGAGCAGTACTTC,CASSSYLGPYEQYF
TRBD1,15,TRBJ2-5,.,TRBV19,TGTGCCAGTACCCCCCCGGGACAGGGCATAAAGACCCAGTACTTC,CASTPPGQGIKTQYF
.,14,TRBJ2-7,.,TRBV19,TGTGCCAGTCAGGCGGCAGGGTCGTCCTACGAGCAGTACTTC,CASQAAGSSYEQYF
.,14,TRBJ1-2,.,TRBV5-1,TGCGCCAGCTTTTCCGACCGGGACAATCGGGGCTACACCTTC,CASFSDRDNRGYTF
.,15,TRBJ2-7,.,TRBV28,TGTGCCAGCAGTTTCACCCTCCCGGTGTCCTACGAGCAGTACTTC,CASSFTLPVSYEQYF
TRBD2,15,TRBJ2-1,.,TRBV7-9,TGTGCCAGCAGCTACACTAGCGGGAGGGCCTATGAGCAGTTCTTC,CASSYTSGRAYEQFF
.,15,TRBJ2-1,.,TRBV27,TGTGCCAGCAGGGCCGCAACTTCAACCTACAATGAGCAGTTCTTC,CASRAATSTYNEQFF
.,16,TRBJ2-1,.,TRBV7-6,TGTGCCAGCAGCTTAGTGGCAGGCCAGACTTACAATGAGCAGTTCTTC,CASSLVAGQTYNEQFF
.,16,TRBJ2-2,.,TRBV6-4,TGTGCCAGCTCCCCAGGGGAGTTCGCGAACACCGGGGAGCTGTTTTTT,CASSPGEFANTGELFF
.,15,TRBJ2-6,.,TRBV27,TGTGCCAGCAGTTTATCCCGTCCCGGGGCCAACGTCCTGACTTTC,CASSLSRPGANVLTF